Listed here are 10 T cell receptor beta chains from one sample, sequenced in a study of T cell responses to AZD1222 COVID-19 vaccine. The protocol was immunoSEQ multiplex PCR, while the TCRdb copy is restricted to in-frame clones and leaves out a portion. Of about 110,000 clones in the sample, about 86% were seen once. The specimen was peripheral blood, collected on day 0 of AZD1222 vaccination. Every receptor here comes from an adult in good health.

The V call is TRBV7-2, the J call TRBJ2-5; a weak D match, TRBD2 (5 bases). Germline V CDR1 and CDR2: SGHTA, FQGNSA. The CDR3 spans 16 residues. Trimming removed 5 bases from V and 2 bases from J, with 18 bases in between. CDR3 coding DNA: TGTGCCAGCAGCCCGGGATACATAGAAGGGCAAGAGACCCAGTACTTC. As protein: CASSPGYIEGQETQYF.

The chain links TRBV14 to TRBJ1-5, with unresolved D. Germline CDR1 and CDR2: SGHDN and FVKESK. The length of the CDR3 is 15 residues. The V end was cut by 1 base, the J end by 0 bases, with 7 bases between. CDR3 DNA sequence: TGTGCCAGCAGCCAAGTAACAGATAGCAATCAGCCCCAGCATTTT. Its protein product is CASSQVTDSNQPQHF.

The chain employs TRBV24-1 and TRBJ1-4; possibly TRBD1 for D (5 bases). V gave up 4 bases and J gave up 7 bases, with 15 bases separating them. Germline lookup yields CDR1 KGHDR and CDR2 SFDVKD. The CDR3 loop spans 15 amino acids. CDR3 sequence reads: CATSDPTVNAEKLFF. In nucleotides, the CDR3 is TGTGCCACCAGTGACCCGACAGTGAACGCTGAAAAACTGTTTTTT.

The chain recombines TRBV7-2 with TRBJ2-3; D is tentatively TRBD1 or TRBD2 (5 bases each). Germline CDR1 SGHTA, CDR2 FQGNSA. The CDR3 spans 16 residues. V was cut by 1 base and J by 6 bases, with 17 bases left in between. DNA of the CDR3: TGTGCCAGCAGCTTAGTAGGGATTGGGGGTAAGGATACGCAGTATTTT. Protein: CASSLVGIGGKDTQYF.

The chain uses TRBV12-3 or TRBV12-4 and TRBJ2-7; a weak D match, TRBD1 (5 bases). The CDR3 has 13 residues. Trimming shortened V by 2 bases and J by 3 bases, and 8 bases separated the two germline ends. CDR3 amino acids: CASSLRQNYEQYF. In nucleotides, the CDR3 is TGTGCCAGCAGTTTAAGACAGAACTACGAGCAGTACTTC.

This chain links TRBV28 with TRBJ1-1, with D possibly matching TRBD1 (5 bases). V lost 2 bases, J lost 1 base, and 11 bases lay in between. The CDR3 loop spans 15 amino acids. Germline-derived CDR1 and CDR2 are MDHEN and SYDVKM. The CDR3 region is CASSLAGHRNTEAFF. The DNA for the CDR3 is TGTGCCAGCAGTTTAGCTGGACATAGGAACACTGAAGCTTTCTTT.

This sequence joins TRBV5-1 and TRBJ2-5; possibly TRBD2 for D (6 bases). The length of the CDR3 is 16 residues. Germline-derived CDR1 and CDR2 are SGHRS and YFSETQ. Trimming removed 4 bases from V and 5 bases from J, with 21 bases in between. CDR3 sequence reads: CASSRSGAGSVETQYF. As DNA, the CDR3 is TGCGCCAGCAGCCGGAGTGGGGCGGGGTCGGTCGAGACCCAGTACTTC.

V usage is TRBV9 and J usage is TRBJ1-4; 9 bases agree with TRBD1. The CDR3 totals 18 residues. The germline V gene encodes CDR1 SGDLS and CDR2 YYNGEE. V was pared by 3 bases and J by 2 bases, with 11 bases of the junction left unmatched. DNA of the CDR3: TGTGCCAGCAGCGCCCGTCCGGGACAGGGACCCACTAATGAAAAACTGTTTTTT. It specifies CASSARPGQGPTNEKLFF. The entire variable domain, with the rest obtained from reference TRBV9 and TRBJ1-4, is as follows: DSGVTQTPKHLITATGQRVTLRCSPRSGDLSVYWYQQSLDQGLQFLIQYYNGEERAKGNILERFSAQQFPDLHSELNLSSLELGDSALYFCASSARPGQGPTNEKLFFGSGTQLSVL.

The CDR3 loop reads CASSLGDEKLFF. The CDR3 DNA reads TGTGCCAGCAGTCTCGGGGATGAAAAACTGTTTTTT. The chain is built from TRBV2 and TRBJ1-4; D not certain. V dropped 5 bases and J dropped 6 bases, with 7 bases sitting between them. Germline V gene sequence: CDR1 SNHLY, CDR2 FYNNEI. The CDR3 is 12 residues long.

The chain is built from TRBV5-1 and TRBJ2-7; 7 nucleotides align to TRBD1. Germline CDR1 is SGHRS and CDR2 is YFSETQ. The length of the CDR3 is 14 residues. The junction had 8 bases not matched to a gene; V was cut back by 6 bases and J by 2 bases. The CDR3 region is CASKVTGSTYEQYF. CDR3 DNA: TGCGCCAGCAAGGTGACAGGGTCAACCTACGAGCAGTACTTC.